Described below is a single T cell receptor beta chain sequence and its context. The target of this receptor is not known. No quality values exist for individual bases; no much larger clone is one base distant. According to the germline V gene, CDR1 reads SGHRS and CDR2 reads YFSETQ. V loses 0 bases, J loses 2 bases, and the germline ends lie 11 bases apart. The CDR3, cysteine through phenylalanine, is 15 amino acids long. Kept here is only the CDR3 DNA, which spans 45 bases and is read in frame from base 1. The source of the sample is a study of PD-L1 blockade in urothelial cancer (dated by TCRdb to 2016 to 2017). Some background on the complete study: Every patient began therapy at some point between 2014 and 2015 and was given atezolizumab 1,200 mg intravenously every 3 weeks. Twenty-five of 29 patients were identified as males with urothelial cancer of bladder origin, and a prior smoking history was reported by 18 of 29 patients. Patients had an ECOG performance status of 0 or 1 and had received between 0 and 3 prior chemotherapy regimens. Blood samples were analyzed at two time points: 3 weeks after treatment start (second dose) and 6 weeks after treatment start. Blood samples gave a median of approximately 150,000 T cells and approximately 81,000 unique TCRs, with a median clonality of around 0.074. An exploratory multi-omic analysis was conducted of the somatic, immune and clinical correlates of response to PD-L1 blockade with atezolizumab in urothelial cancer. Pretreatment tumor samples, along with matched peripheral blood serially collected before and after atezolizumab treatment, were subjected to TCR sequencing. Durable clinical benefit was defined as a progression-free survival longer than 6 months, and TCR features were additionally tested against progression-free survival and overall survival. In the same patients, whole exome sequencing and RNA sequencing of pretreatment tumors were performed in addition to TCR sequencing. Durable clinical benefit was achieved by nine patients but not by the remaining 20. Pretreatment blood TCR-seq was available for nearly 30 patients, at least one posttreatment blood collection was obtained for 25 or so patients, and tumor TCR-seq was available for 25 or so patients.

Summary of the overall study and its limitations: Because of the small sample size (n ≈ 29) and the many exploratory analyses performed, the results are intended to be regarded as hypothesis-generating. Patients with durable benefit showed greater expansion of tumor-associated TCR clones in peripheral blood 3 weeks after starting treatment (n = 22, p = 0.022). Improved progression-free and overall survival was found to be associated with pretreatment peripheral blood TCR clonality below the median.

The time point label, read with the paper, signifies: peripheral blood 6 weeks after treatment start. A total of under 30 patients with locally advanced or metastatic urothelial carcinoma, treated at Memorial Sloan Kettering on a trial protocol, made up the cohort. Peripheral blood mononuclear cells were collected from each patient pretreatment and during treatment, giving between 1 and 8 total time points per patient. The Qiagen DNeasy Blood extraction kit was used to purify genomic DNA from total PBMCs and tumor samples. PBMCs were collected pretreatment and during treatment, and were isolated and stored as previously described. To estimate absolute template abundance from read counts, synthetic TCR analog templates were spiked into each PCR. TCRbeta CDR3 regions were amplified from genomic DNA with bias-controlled V and J gene primers using the immunoSEQ assay. Sequencing of rearranged TCRbeta segments was performed at approximately 20X coverage. Per the source publication's procedure: Clustering was used to correct sequencing errors, and CDR3s were annotated against IMGT to assign V, D and J genes. Downstream analyses used only productive TCRbeta rearrangements, leaving out any out-of-frame or stop-codon sequences. Clonality was computed as one minus Shannon entropy normalized by the log of the number of unique productive sequences. Fisher's exact test with Benjamini-Hochberg correction, using a cutoff of adjusted p below 0.01, was how clones that differed between time points or between blood and tumor were identified. Here the immuneACCESS table is served through TCRdb, limited to in-frame sequences with V and J called. Missing clones are a known gap in these copies; in checked studies unresolved V genes cover under half, and the rest lacks a known reason. V, J and clone size reflect that table, while D and trimming were determined from the DNA. This sample is represented by some 39,000 clones; roughly 81% of them were singletons. Jointly, the top ten make up roughly 2.5% of the sample.

The receptor's source is a man between 65 and 85 years old with urothelial cancer. The sequenced sample was PBMCs, obtained around atezolizumab (anti-PD-L1) treatment. Here the chain combines TRBV5-1 and TRBJ2-5; a tentative D call is TRBD2 (5 bases match). The CDR3 corresponds to CASSLGGSTQETQYF. The nucleotide sequence reads as follows: TGCGCCAGCAGCTTGGGAGGGAGCACTCAAGAGACCCAGTACTTC.